A single sample is the source of the 20 T cell receptor beta chains below, sequenced in a study of blood T cell repertoires in COVID-19. Profiled with immunoSEQ multiplex PCR; TCRdb holds only in-frame clones, not every one. The profile shows 75,000 to 95,000 clones, approximately 88% of them singletons. Sequencing used peripheral blood. The source is a woman aged 60-75 years with COVID-19, enrolled during active disease.

This rearrangement joins TRBV7-2 to TRBJ2-7; D remains ambiguous. V was shortened by 5 bases and J by 9 bases, with 11 bases between the two germline ends. The CDR3 runs 11 residues. Germline V CDR1 and CDR2: SGHTA, FQGNSA. DNA of the CDR3: TGTGCCAGCAGCCCGGGTGGTGGGCAGTACTTC. It yields the protein CASSPGGGQYF.

This clone has a single count. The chain has TRBV6-6 and TRBJ2-5, with 10 bases aligning to TRBD1. CDR1 and CDR2 from the germline V gene are MNHNY and SVGAGI (reference sequence). The length of the CDR3 is 15 residues. The V and J ends lost 5 bases and 3 bases, in that order; junction bases with no gene match: 6. The CDR3 DNA is TGTGCCAGCAGTGCCCGGGACAGGGGAAAAGAGACCCAGTACTTC. Residues: CASSARDRGKETQYF.

A note on this clone: The same CDR3 arises from other DNA sequences in this sample as well. The chain uses TRBV30 and TRBJ1-5; TRBD1 matches 9 bases. Unmatched junction bases numbered 3, after V lost 5 bases and J lost 4 bases. The CDR3 has 13 residues. Per the germline V gene, CDR1 is GTSNPN and CDR2 is SVGIG (reference sequence). The CDR3 DNA reads TGTGCCTGGGGGACAGGGTTTAATCAGCCCCAGCATTTT. Translated: CAWGTGFNQPQHF. Combining the CDR3 with reference TRBV30 and TRBJ1-5 gives the whole variable domain SQTIHQWPATLVQPVGSPLSLECTVEGTSNPNLYWYRQAAGRGLQLLFYSVGIGQISSEVPQNLSASRPQDRQFILSSKKLLLSDSGFYLCAWGTGFNQPQHFGDGTRLSIL.

The CDR3 is CASSLTGDADTIYF. For the CDR3, the DNA is TGTGCCAGCAGCTTAACAGGGGACGCGGACACCATATATTTT. The chain links TRBV5-6 to TRBJ1-3, with 7 bases that match TRBD1. Trimming cost V 2 bases and J 8 bases; bases outside gene matches: 7. The germline CDR1 and CDR2 sequences are SGHDT and YYEEEE. This CDR3 is 14 amino acids long. The whole variable domain, filled in from reference TRBV5-6 and TRBJ1-3, reads DAGVTQSPTHLIKTRGQQVTLRCSPKSGHDTVSWYQQALGQGPQFIFQYYEEEERQRGNFPDRFSGHQFPNYSSELNVNALLLGDSALYLCASSLTGDADTIYFGEGSWLTVV.

The chain uses TRBV11-2 and TRBJ2-7; D ambiguous. Germline lookup yields CDR1 SGHAT and CDR2 FQNNGV. This CDR3 region has 13 residues. V was trimmed by 3 bases and J by 3 bases, leaving 9 bases between them. The CDR3 is CASSLGLDYEQYF. In DNA, the CDR3 is TGTGCCAGCAGCTTGGGTCTAGACTACGAGCAGTACTTC.

The chain combines TRBV5-5 with TRBJ1-1; 8 bases match TRBD1. CDR1 and CDR2 from the germline V gene are SGHKS and YYEKEE (reference sequence). The CDR3 spans 13 residues. V trimming: 7 bases; J trimming: 1 base; junction bases outside the gene matches: 3. The CDR3 loop is CASAGTGNTEAFF. The CDR3 DNA reads TGTGCCAGCGCCGGGACAGGGAACACTGAAGCTTTCTTT.

V usage is TRBV14 and J usage is TRBJ1-2; D is unclear. Germline assignment: CDR1 SGHDN and CDR2 FVKESK. Trimming removed 1 base from V and 5 bases from J, with 11 bases in between. This CDR3 is 14 amino acids long. The CDR3 DNA sequence: TGTGCCAGCAGCCAAGTGAGCCACCATTATGGCTACACCTTC. Encoded protein: CASSQVSHHYGYTF.

This rearrangement joins TRBV5-6 to TRBJ1-2, with a tentative D call TRBD1 (5 bases). Between the trimmed V and J ends, which lost 4 bases and 3 bases, there was a span of 16 bases. Germline CDR1 reads SGHDT; CDR2 reads YYEEEE. This CDR3 contains 15 residues. In DNA, the CDR3 is TGTGCCAGCAGCAAATGGCGGGGGGACGACTATGGCTACACCTTC. Translated: CASSKWRGDDYGYTF.

This chain joins TRBV3-1 (or the pseudogene TRBV3-2) and TRBJ2-5, with 8 positions matching TRBD1. There are 13 residues in the CDR3. Germline lookup yields CDR1 LGHDT and CDR2 YNNKEL (reference sequence). J was trimmed by 5 bases and V by 6 bases; bases with no gene match: 5. The CDR3 region is CASRDRVGETQYF. The DNA of the CDR3 is TGTGCCAGCAGGGACAGGGTGGGCGAGACCCAGTACTTC.

The V call is TRBV29-1, the J call TRBJ2-7; a possible D gene is TRBD1 (6 bases). Trimming took 6 bases from V and 5 from J, leaving 17 bases between them. Germline V CDR1 and CDR2: SQVTM, ANQGSEA. This CDR3 comprises 13 residues. CDR3 region: CSVSGQFVHEQYF. CDR3 nucleotides: TGCAGCGTATCCGGACAGTTCGTCCACGAGCAGTACTTC.

This chain joins TRBV25-1 and TRBJ1-1, with D perhaps TRBD1 (6 bases). CDR1 is MGHDK and CDR2 is SYGVNS in the germline V gene. V was pared by 8 bases and J by 3 bases, with 16 bases between. This CDR3 is 14 amino acids long. CDR3 bases: TGTGCCAGCCAGTCGACAGAGGGGGACACTGAAGCTTTCTTT. Its translation: CASQSTEGDTEAFF.

This chain joins TRBV30 and TRBJ2-6; TRBD2 agrees at 7 bases. With 4 bases clipped from V and 0 bases from J, the junction kept 9 bases outside the gene matches. Germline lookup yields CDR1 GTSNPN and CDR2 SVGIG (reference sequence). This CDR3 spans 17 amino acids. CDR3 protein: CAWTGRRTSSGANVLTF. In DNA, the CDR3 is TGTGCCTGGACTGGCAGACGGACTAGCTCTGGGGCCAACGTCCTGACTTTC.

The chain uses TRBV29-1 and TRBJ2-7; 9 positions match TRBD1. Trimming at V came to 7 bases and at J to 6 bases, leaving 7 bases not matched to a gene. The CDR3 runs to 12 residues. Germline V gene data show CDR1 as SQVTM and CDR2 as ANQGSEA. CDR3 region: CSAFTGGGEQYF. CDR3 coding DNA: TGCAGCGCCTTTACAGGGGGCGGCGAGCAGTACTTC.

This chain connects TRBV4-2 to TRBJ1-3; D unclear. CDR1 and CDR2 from the germline V gene are LGHNA and YNFKEQ. The CDR3 contains 14 residues. V lost 1 base, J lost 2 bases, and 6 bases lay in between. DNA of the CDR3: TGTGCCAGCAGCCAAGGTGGAGCTGGAAACACCATATATTTT. This codes for CASSQGGAGNTIYF.

This clone was found once. The chain carries TRBV7-9 and TRBJ1-5; D is undetermined. Deletions cut 5 bases from V and 0 bases from J, with 8 bases between. The germline V gene has CDR1 SEHNR and CDR2 FQNEAQ (reference sequence). The CDR3 is 14 amino acids. CDR3 bases: TGTGCCAGCAGCCCTCCGGGTAGCAATCAGCCCCAGCATTTT. Amino acids: CASSPPGSNQPQHF.

The rearrangement joins TRBV19 to TRBJ1-5; D may be TRBD1 (5 bases). Germline CDR1 is LNHDA and CDR2 is SQIVND (reference sequence). Deletions cut 9 bases from V and 6 bases from J, with 18 bases between. The CDR3 extends over 14 amino acids. CDR3 in DNA: TGTGCCAGCCAACGGGCAGGGCAGGGTCAGCCCCAGCATTTT. Translation: CASQRAGQGQPQHF.

DNA of the CDR3: TGTGCCTGGAGTGTACTAGCGAGAAGCACAGATACGCAGTATTTT. Translating gives CAWSVLARSTDTQYF. The chain couples TRBV30 to TRBJ2-3; TRBD2 matches at 7 bases. Trimming at V came to 0 bases and at J to 0 bases, leaving 3 bases not matched to a gene. The germline CDR1 and CDR2 sequences are GTSNPN and SVGIG (reference sequence). The CDR3 is 15 amino acids.

The chain is built from TRBV7-8 and TRBJ1-2; 9 nucleotides match TRBD1. After removal of 3 bases from V and 0 bases from J, the junction contained 2 bases not matched to a gene. The V gene's germline CDR1 is SGHVS and CDR2 FQNEAQ. The CDR3 covers 15 residues. The CDR3 loop is CASSFDRGANYGYTF. Here the CDR3 DNA reads TGTGCCAGCAGCTTTGACAGGGGGGCTAACTATGGCTACACCTTC.

This chain uses TRBV9 with TRBJ2-7; 8 bases map to TRBD1. In germline, CDR1 is SGDLS, CDR2 YYNGEE. The trim removed 0 bases at V and 4 bases at J, leaving 9 bases unmatched. This CDR3 has 16 amino acids. CDR3 region: CASSVDATGAVYEQYF. The CDR3 DNA reads as TGTGCCAGCAGCGTAGACGCGACAGGGGCGGTGTACGAGCAGTACTTC.

This chain connects TRBV4-1 to TRBJ1-4; TRBD1 is a possible D gene (6 bases). The CDR3 is 17 amino acids. Deletions cut 0 bases from V and 5 bases from J, with 16 bases between. Germline CDR1 MGHRA, CDR2 YSYEKL. The CDR3 DNA follows: TGCGCCAGCAGCCAAGAGGAAACAGGGACCGTCAATGAAAAACTGTTTTTT. It translates to CASSQEETGTVNEKLFF.